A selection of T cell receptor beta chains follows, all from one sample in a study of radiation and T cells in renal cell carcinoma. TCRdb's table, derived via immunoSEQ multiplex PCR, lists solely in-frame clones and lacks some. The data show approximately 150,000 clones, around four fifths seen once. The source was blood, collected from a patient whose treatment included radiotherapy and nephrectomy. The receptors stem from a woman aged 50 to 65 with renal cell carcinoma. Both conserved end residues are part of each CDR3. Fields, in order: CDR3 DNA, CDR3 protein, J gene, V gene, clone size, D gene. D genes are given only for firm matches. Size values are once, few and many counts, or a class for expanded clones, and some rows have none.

TGTGCCAGCAGTCCCGGGGCCCGAAACAATGGCTACACCTTC	CASSPGARNNGYTF	TRBJ1-2	TRBV6-5	NA	NA
TGTGCCACACGTCCCGGGACAGGAAACACCATATATTTT	CATRPGTGNTIYF	TRBJ1-3	TRBV19	NA	NA
TGCGCCAGCAGCTTAATTAGGACAGGGGCAGACTATGGCTACACCTTC	CASSLIRTGADYGYTF	TRBJ1-2	TRBV5-1	NA	TRBD1
TGTGCCTGGGACCAGGACAGCTATGGCTACACCTTC	CAWDQDSYGYTF	TRBJ1-2	TRBV30	NA	NA
TGTGCCAGCAGGGCGGACAGGGAGAACACTGAAGCTTTCTTT	CASRADRENTEAFF	TRBJ1-1	TRBV6-4	NA	TRBD1
TGCAGTGCTCAGGGACAGGGTACAGCTTTCTTT	CSAQGQGTAFF	TRBJ1-1	TRBV20-1	NA	TRBD1
TGTGCCAGCCAGCCTTGGGACAGGGGTTTAGAGACCCAGTACTTC	CASQPWDRGLETQYF	TRBJ2-5	TRBV6-5	NA	TRBD1
TGTGCCAGCAGCCTGACAGGGGAAGGGGTCGGGGAGCTGTTTTTT	CASSLTGEGVGELFF	TRBJ2-2	TRBV28	NA	TRBD1
TGTGCCAGCAGCCAAGATGGTTTGTACGAGACCCAGTACTTC	CASSQDGLYETQYF	TRBJ2-5	TRBV14	NA	NA
TGTGCCAGCAGTGCCAAAAACATTCAGTACTTC	CASSAKNIQYF	TRBJ2-4	TRBV6-5	once	NA
TGTGCCAGCAGCGCCCAAAGCGGCGAAACCTACGAGCAGTACTTC	CASSAQSGETYEQYF	TRBJ2-7	TRBV9	once	NA
TGTGCCAGCAACGGAGGGGCGGAGCAGTTCTTC	CASNGGAEQFF	TRBJ2-1	TRBV7-2	NA	NA
TGTGCCCCTAAGCTATGTCATGTTCGGAATGAAAAACTGTTTTTT	CAPKLCHVRNEKLFF	TRBJ1-4	TRBV6-4	NA	NA
TGTGCCATCAGTGAGTCGAGGGCTGGTCCCGAGGCCCAGCATTTT	CAISESRAGPEAQHF	TRBJ1-5	TRBV10-3	NA	NA
TGTGCCACCTCAGAGCCAAACACCGGGGAGCTGTTTTTT	CATSEPNTGELFF	TRBJ2-2	TRBV6-5	NA	NA
TGTGCCAGCAGCTTAGAACCTCCGGGAAACGAGCAGTACTTC	CASSLEPPGNEQYF	TRBJ2-7	TRBV7-8	NA	NA
TGCGCCAGCAGCCCCCTTGCAGGAGACCCGTCGAGGAATGAGCAGTTCTTC	CASSPLAGDPSRNEQFF	TRBJ2-1	TRBV5-1	NA	NA
TGTGCCAGCAGCTTCGGCGGGGGGCCCAACGAGCAGTACTTC	CASSFGGGPNEQYF	TRBJ2-7	TRBV7-9	NA	TRBD2
TGTGCCAGCAGCGCAGCTCCAGGGACTAGCGGCCTGCAAGAGACCCAGTACTTC	CASSAAPGTSGLQETQYF	TRBJ2-5	TRBV9	NA	TRBD2
TGTGCCAGCAGTGAGGGGCACGGGCCTTTTCACGAGCAGTACTTC	CASSEGHGPFHEQYF	TRBJ2-7	TRBV25-1	NA	NA
TGTGCCAGCCGCCTAGGCCGGGATCCAGCGGGGGAGCAGTACTTC	CASRLGRDPAGEQYF	TRBJ2-7	TRBV11-2	NA	TRBD2
TGTGCCAGCAGCTCCGGAGAGAACTATGGCTACACCTTC	CASSSGENYGYTF	TRBJ1-2	TRBV5-5	NA	NA